These T cell receptor beta chains were read from a single sample in a study of blood T cells in healthy people across ages. MiXCR, run by TCRdb on the 5' RACE reads, gives a single entry per CDR3 protein. Of 550,000 to 750,000 distinct CDR3 sequences in the sample, under 25% were seen once. Sequencing was performed on blood. The receptors here all came from a man between 65 and 85 years old in good health. The conserved cysteine and the conserved F or W are not part of the CDR3 here. Clone size is shown for a subset of rows, as once, few, many or a class of expanded clone.

clone size	V gene	J gene	CDR3 protein
.	TRBV24-1	TRBJ2-2	ATKGTGNTGELF
few	TRBV5-1	TRBJ2-5	ASSWTGDQETQY
few	TRBV2	.	ASSDTPGQGATRVQF
few	TRBV2	TRBJ2-7	ASSPGLAGLYEQY
.	TRBV7-3	TRBJ2-1	ASSLSFGNEQF
few	TRBV4-1	TRBJ2-4	ASSQDQMQGPRNIQY
.	TRBV27	TRBJ2-3	ASGKPPGTDTQY
many	TRBV9	TRBJ2-5	ASSVGGGRETQY
.	TRBV5-1	TRBJ2-5	ASSSAVGDQETQY
few	TRBV7-2	TRBJ2-4	ASSLTTSRSAGLAKNIQY
.	TRBV24-1	TRBJ2-1	ATSGRGVENEQF
.	TRBV27	TRBJ1-4	ASRTRGAGNEKLF
few	TRBV25-1	TRBJ2-3	ASSASGSYTDTQY
.	TRBV27	TRBJ1-2	ASSQGVLPNYGYT
few	TRBV3-1	.	ASSQAAGLGCNEQF
few	TRBV7-2	TRBJ2-2	AIPGTSGKNTGELF
.	TRBV2	TRBJ2-5	ASSVRETRETQY
.	TRBV9	TRBJ2-1	ASSVVPSGSSYNEQF
few	TRBV7-8	TRBJ2-3	ASSLGQPLGTQY
.	TRBV11-2	TRBJ2-1	ASSLLGGSWGDNEQF
few	TRBV3-1	TRBJ2-7	ASSQATGLAGVYEQY
.	TRBV29-1	TRBJ2-3	SAGQGGTDTQY
few	TRBV20-1	TRBJ1-3	SARLTEMSSGNTIY
.	TRBV3-1	TRBJ2-7	ASSQLDGYEQY
few	TRBV5-1	TRBJ2-5	ASSWGHREVETQY
many	TRBV5-1	TRBJ2-7	ASSLALITSYEQY
.	TRBV7-9	TRBJ1-1	ASPSSSGGLNTEAF
.	TRBV20-1	TRBJ1-5	SASDLYSNQPQH
few	TRBV7-3	TRBJ2-3	AGSTSDRGNTDTQY
few	TRBV20-1	TRBJ2-3	SAREASGTDTQY
many	TRBV12-3/TRBV12-4	TRBJ1-4	ASSFAADPTNEKLF
few	TRBV6-5	TRBJ2-7	ASSYAGYEQY
many	TRBV5-6	TRBJ1-6	ASSLQGDNSPLH
few	TRBV5-1	TRBJ2-1	ASSLAERSSSYNEQF
.	TRBV2	TRBJ2-2	ASTRIVGNTGELF
.	TRBV9	TRBJ2-3	ASSVTGETDTQY
few	TRBV9	TRBJ1-2	ASSADRGGYT